Listed below are T cell receptor beta chains from one sample, sequenced in a study of regulatory T cells in long-lasting Graves disease. TCRdb recomputed calls from the multiplex PCR reads with MiXCR, one row per CDR3 protein. The table records about 540,000 distinct CDR3 sequences, roughly 12% of them present only once. These data also featured in a second study, about T cells in Graves' hyperthyroidism and ophthalmopathy.

This sample comprised peripheral blood mononuclear cells (PBMCs), obtained at new diagnosis, from a patient treated with antithyroid drugs. These TCRs come from a man aged 25-45 years with Graves disease. Both conserved end residues are part of each CDR3. A D gene is named only where the DNA matches it firmly. The size of a clone is reported for some rows only, either as once, few or many, or as a class for expanded clones.

TRBV27	TRBJ2-1	TRBD1	few	CASSLFGQVGVEQFF	TGTGCCAGCAGTTTGTTTGGACAGGTCGGCGTTGAGCAGTTCTTC
TRBV24-1	TRBJ2-1	TRBD2	NA	CATSDFAGTGEVGLAGVSYNEQFF	TGTGCCACCAGTGATTTTGCCGGGACAGGGGAGGTGGGACTAGCGGGGGTCTCCTACAATGAGCAGTTCTTC
TRBV6-2/TRBV6-3	TRBJ2-2	NA	many	CASSSGTRNTGELFF	TGTGCCAGCAGTTCCGGGACACGGAACACCGGGGAGCTGTTTTTT
TRBV13	TRBJ2-6	NA	NA	CASSLRVTGANVLTF	TGTGCCAGCAGCTTAAGAGTAACTGGGGCCAACGTCCTGACTTTC
TRBV15	TRBJ2-1	TRBD1	many	CATSRVGDRGLGGEQFF	TGTGCCACCAGCAGAGTGGGAGACAGGGGGCTAGGAGGTGAGCAGTTCTTC
TRBV3-1	TRBJ2-2	NA	NA	CASSHGVDTGELFF	TGTGCCAGCAGCCACGGGGTCGACACCGGGGAGCTGTTTTTT
TRBV18	TRBJ2-7	TRBD1	NA	CASSPGQGTWQYF	TGTGCCAGCTCACCAGGACAGGGGACTTGGCAGTACTTC
TRBV12-3/TRBV12-4	TRBJ1-1	NA	many	CASSLRDMAFF	TGTGCCAGCAGTTTAAGGGATATGGCTTTCTTT
TRBV6-5	TRBJ2-7	TRBD2	many	CASSYSRLAESYEQYF	TGTGCCAGCAGTTACTCACGTCTAGCGGAGTCCTACGAGCAGTACTTC
TRBV5-8	TRBJ2-7	TRBD2	many	CASSSVGPFQREWYEQYF	TGTGCCAGCAGCTCCGTTGGCCCATTTCAGCGGGAGTGGTACGAGCAGTACTTC
TRBV4-1	TRBJ2-3	NA	NA	CASSQPTDTQYF	TGCGCCAGCAGCCAGCCCACAGATACGCAGTATTTT
TRBV18	TRBJ2-5	NA	NA	CASSWTQGRETQYF	TGTGCCAGCTCATGGACGCAGGGAAGAGAGACCCAGTACTTC
TRBV7-9	TRBJ2-2	NA	NA	CASSQDTANTGELFF	TGTGCCAGCAGCCAGGACACTGCCAACACCGGGGAGCTGTTTTTT
TRBV12-5	TRBJ2-1	TRBD2	many	CASGLAGAYNEQFF	TGTGCTAGTGGTCTAGCGGGAGCCTACAATGAGCAGTTCTTC
TRBV24-1	TRBJ2-1	TRBD2	NA	CATSDEGLAGAQGNEQFF	TGTGCCACCAGTGATGAGGGACTAGCGGGAGCTCAAGGGAATGAGCAGTTCTTC
TRBV9	TRBJ2-3	TRBD2	few	CASSSHGTSGTDTQYF	TGTGCCAGCAGCTCCCACGGGACTAGCGGGACAGATACGCAGTATTTT
TRBV19	TRBJ2-5	NA	NA	CASKPGHRQETQYF	TGTGCCAGTAAGCCGGGACACCGACAAGAGACCCAGTACTTC
TRBV10-1	TRBJ2-6	NA	few	CASSGAGANVLTF	TGCGCCAGCTCAGGGGCTGGGGCCAACGTCCTGACTTTC
TRBV5-1	TRBJ2-7	NA	few	CASSVGAGVEYEQYF	TGCGCCAGCAGCGTGGGGGCGGGAGTAGAATACGAGCAGTACTTC
TRBV15	TRBJ2-1	NA	many	CATSRGGYYNEQFF	TGTGCCACCAGCAGAGGAGGGTACTACAATGAGCAGTTCTTC
TRBV19	TRBJ1-2	NA	few	CASKENMNYGYTF	TGTGCCAGTAAAGAAAACATGAACTATGGCTACACCTTC
TRBV6-1	TRBJ2-1	NA	few	CASTPGGSSYNEQFF	TGTGCCAGCACCCCTGGTGGGAGCTCCTACAATGAGCAGTTCTTC
TRBV18	TRBJ2-4	TRBD1	many	CASSRGTGKNIQYF	TGTGCCAGCTCCCGAGGGACAGGCAAAAACATTCAGTACTTC
TRBV29-1	TRBJ2-5	TRBD2	many	CSTFGGRALETQYF	TGCAGCACGTTCGGCGGGAGGGCCTTAGAGACCCAGTACTTC
TRBV20-1	TRBJ2-5	NA	many	CSAFQGKQETQYF	TGCAGTGCTTTCCAGGGTAAACAAGAGACCCAGTACTTC
TRBV13	TRBJ2-5	NA	many	CASSRTGSETQYF	TGTGCCAGCAGCCGGACTGGCTCGGAGACCCAGTACTTC
TRBV27	TRBJ1-2	TRBD1	NA	CASQRAGGGGYTF	TGTGCCAGCCAACGAGCAGGGGGCGGCGGCTACACCTTC
TRBV6-1	TRBJ2-1	TRBD2	many	CASRTHLAGGPYNEQFF	TGTGCCAGCAGAACCCATCTAGCGGGAGGGCCTTACAATGAGCAGTTCTTC
TRBV20-1	TRBJ2-3	NA	few	CSARDPDRTDTQYF	TGCAGTGCTAGAGACCCCGACAGGACAGATACGCAGTATTTT
TRBV20-1	TRBJ1-6	TRBD1	NA	CSATPRQGRSDSPLHF	TGCAGTGCTACACCTCGACAGGGGAGAAGTGATTCACCCCTCCACTTT
TRBV15	TRBJ1-1	NA	few	CATSRDRGTPNTEAFF	TGTGCCACCAGCAGAGATAGAGGGACACCGAACACTGAAGCTTTCTTT
TRBV20-1	TRBJ2-7	NA	many	CSARIDRLAYEQYF	TGCAGTGCTAGAATTGACAGGCTGGCCTACGAGCAGTACTTC
TRBV20-1	TRBJ2-5	NA	many	CSAQSEFAETQYF	TGCAGTGCCCAAAGCGAGTTTGCCGAGACCCAGTACTTC
TRBV4-1	TRBJ2-5	NA	NA	CASSQFGQRVTQYF	TGCGCCAGCAGCCAATTCGGACAGCGAGTGACCCAGTACTTC
TRBV5-1	TRBJ2-5	NA	NA	CASSPGWVTEETQYF	TGCGCCAGCAGCCCGGGTTGGGTGACAGAAGAGACCCAGTACTTC
TRBV20-1	TRBJ2-7	TRBD2	NA	CSARTSGNYEQYF	TGCAGTGCGCGGACTAGCGGGAACTACGAGCAGTACTTC
TRBV9	TRBJ2-7	TRBD1	many	CASSSGQGTDEQYF	TGTGCCAGCAGCTCAGGACAGGGTACAGACGAGCAGTACTTC
TRBV5-1	TRBJ1-2	NA	many	CASSPGILYGYTF	TGCGCCAGCAGCCCGGGAATCCTCTATGGCTACACCTTC
TRBV5-8	TRBJ1-1	NA	many	CASSPFHSNTEAFF	TGTGCCAGCAGCCCATTCCACAGCAACACTGAAGCTTTCTTT
TRBV7-2	TRBJ2-1	NA	many	CASSLVGVLGDEQFF	TGTGCCAGCAGCTTAGTAGGGGTTCTGGGAGATGAGCAGTTCTTC
TRBV28	TRBJ1-5	TRBD1	many	CASSGLQGDGSNQPQHF	TGTGCCAGCAGTGGGCTACAGGGGGATGGAAGCAATCAGCCCCAGCATTTT
TRBV11-2	TRBJ2-5	TRBD2	many	CASSPPMGGRLQETQYF	TGTGCCAGCAGTCCCCCGATGGGCGGGAGGCTACAAGAGACCCAGTACTTC
TRBV5-6	TRBJ1-4	NA	few	CASSLKSTNEKLFF	TGTGCCAGCAGCTTAAAATCAACTAATGAAAAACTGTTTTTT
TRBV12-3/TRBV12-4	TRBJ2-7	NA	many	CASSAPSSALRYEQYF	TGTGCCAGCAGTGCGCCATCTAGCGCCCTGAGGTACGAGCAGTACTTC
TRBV7-3	TRBJ1-1	NA	many	CASSLRSGLDTEAFF	TGTGCCAGCAGCTTAAGAAGCGGTTTGGACACTGAAGCTTTCTTT
TRBV15	TRBJ2-1	NA	NA	CATSRGTGTYDNEQFF	TGTGCCACCAGCAGAGGTACCGGGACGTATGACAATGAGCAGTTCTTC
TRBV7-9	TRBJ1-3	NA	NA	CASSLVEFAGNTIYF	TGTGCCAGCAGCTTAGTGGAGTTTGCTGGAAACACCATATATTTT
TRBV19	TRBJ2-6	NA	NA	CASTQVGAGANVLTF	TGTGCCAGTACCCAGGTGGGGGCTGGGGCCAACGTCCTGACTTTC
TRBV2	TRBJ1-1	NA	many	CASSEQGNTEAFF	TGTGCCAGCAGTGAACAGGGGAACACTGAAGCTTTCTTT
TRBV19	TRBJ2-7	NA	NA	CASSMAPSYEQYF	TGTGCCAGTAGTATGGCTCCTTCCTACGAGCAGTACTTC
TRBV6-5	TRBJ1-1	NA	many	CASSYRNWGGATEAFF	TGTGCCAGCAGTTACAGGAACTGGGGGGGCGCCACTGAAGCTTTCTTT
TRBV20-1	TRBJ2-3	TRBD2	NA	CSADRTSGERNITGGQYF	TGCAGTGCGGACAGGACTAGCGGAGAACGCAACATCACAGGAGGGCAGTATTTT
TRBV9	TRBJ2-7	TRBD2	few	CASSVGSSGRGKSYEQYF	TGTGCCAGCAGCGTAGGTAGTAGCGGGAGGGGTAAGTCCTACGAGCAGTACTTC
TRBV20-1	TRBJ2-2	TRBD2	many	CSAGRLAGVGELFF	TGCAGTGCTGGTAGACTAGCGGGAGTCGGGGAGCTGTTTTTT
TRBV4-1	TRBJ1-2	NA	NA	CASSQDSWAAQNGYTF	TGCGCCAGCAGCCAAGATTCGTGGGCAGCCCAAAATGGCTACACCTTC
TRBV29-1	TRBJ2-2	NA	NA	CSVAGLSPGELFF	TGCAGCGTTGCGGGACTCAGCCCCGGGGAGCTGTTTTTT
TRBV20-1	TRBJ1-5	NA	many	CSAREGGQPQHF	TGCAGTGCGAGGGAGGGAGGACAGCCCCAGCATTTT